Shown below are 11 T cell receptor beta chains from a single sample sequenced in a study of cytotoxic CD8 clonotypes in ibrutinib-treated CLL. The data were produced by immunoSEQ multiplex PCR, yet TCRdb's version contains in-frame clones alone and is incomplete. The sample includes approximately 140,000 clones, approximately 90% of them seen just once. This material consisted of PBMCs, taken after 12 months of ibrutinib treatment. All receptors come from a human donor with chronic lymphocytic leukemia.

The chain recombines TRBV19 with TRBJ2-1, with 9 bases matching TRBD1. V was pared by 5 bases and J by 8 bases, with 4 bases of the junction left unmatched. The germline V gene encodes CDR1 LNHDA and CDR2 SQIVND (reference sequence). CDR3 length equals 13 residues. CDR3 nucleotide sequence: TGTGCCAGTAGTTCGGACAGGGGCCATGAGCAGTTCTTC. This translates into CASSSDRGHEQFF.

The rearrangement joins TRBV11-2 to TRBJ2-2; D perhaps matches TRBD1 (5 bases). The CDR3 consists of 17 residues. Germline loops: CDR1 SGHAT, CDR2 FQNNGV. Trimming left V 1 base short and J 0 bases short, with 12 bases between. The CDR3 here is CASSLVPQGTNTGELFF. The DNA for the CDR3 is TGTGCCAGCAGCTTAGTCCCCCAGGGAACGAACACCGGGGAGCTGTTTTTT.

The CDR3 is CASSPYGGLEKLFF. The CDR3 DNA is TGTGCCAGCTCACCGTACGGGGGTCTTGAAAAACTGTTTTTT. The chain recombines TRBV18 with TRBJ1-4; possible D gene TRBD1, 5 bases. Germline V gene lookup returns CDR1 KGHSH and CDR2 LQKENI. The CDR3 is 14 amino acids. The V end was cut by 3 bases, the J end by 7 bases, with 12 bases between.

The rearrangement joins TRBV9 to TRBJ1-3; TRBD1 aligns across 7 bases. Trimming removed 6 bases from V and 3 bases from J; junction bases left unmatched: 9. Germline assignment: CDR1 SGDLS and CDR2 YYNGEE. CDR3 length equals 15 residues. The CDR3 bases are TGTGCCAGCACGAAGGAAGGGGGCCGTGGAAACACCATATATTTT. Translation gives CASTKEGGRGNTIYF.

The genes are TRBV7-9 and TRBJ2-2; either TRBD1 or TRBD2 may fit D (5 bases each). Germline CDR1 reads SEHNR; CDR2 reads FQNEAQ (reference sequence). The CDR3 runs 15 residues. V was shortened by 3 bases and J by 3 bases, with 11 bases between the two germline ends. In DNA, the CDR3 is TGTGCCAGCAGCTTGGCCGGGACCTACACCGGGGAGCTGTTTTTT. As protein: CASSLAGTYTGELFF. Using reference TRBV7-9 and TRBJ2-2 for the parts outside the CDR3, the full variable domain is DTGVSQNPRHKITKRGQNVTFRCDPISEHNRLYWYRQTLGQGPEFLTYFQNEAQLEKSRLLSDRFSAERPKGSFSTLEIQRTEQGDSAMYLCASSLAGTYTGELFFGEGSRLTVL.

The V gene is TRBV10-2, the J gene TRBJ1-1; a weak D match, TRBD1 (5 bases). The V gene's germline CDR1 is WSHSY and CDR2 SAAADI. The CDR3 spans 12 residues. Trimming shortened V by 4 bases and J by 9 bases, and 12 bases separated the two germline ends. In DNA, the CDR3 is TGCGCCAGCAGTGTTTGGAAGGGACAAGCTTTCTTT. Protein sequence: CASSVWKGQAFF.

The chain joins TRBV7-2 to TRBJ1-2; TRBD1 aligns across 8 bases. Germline CDR1 SGHTA, CDR2 FQGNSA. This CDR3 spans 13 amino acids. V lost 5 bases, J lost 5 bases, and 4 bases stayed unmatched. CDR3 amino acids: CASSPDREYGYTF. The CDR3 region has the DNA TGTGCCAGCAGCCCGGACAGGGAATATGGCTACACCTTC.

As DNA, the CDR3 is TGTGCCAGCAGCTTAGCGCGGATCCCCGGGGAGCTGTTTTTT. Translated: CASSLARIPGELFF. The chain links TRBV7-8 to TRBJ2-2; the D is unclear. Trimming stripped 0 bases from V and 6 bases from J, with 8 bases between. This CDR3 is 14 amino acids long. Germline loops: CDR1 SGHVS, CDR2 FQNEAQ.

In DNA form, the CDR3 reads TGTGCCAGTCGAGTGATGACCTTCCAAGAGACCCAGTACTTC. This gives the protein CASRVMTFQETQYF. The genes are TRBV6-6 and TRBJ2-5; D remains unclear. The CDR3 spans 14 residues. V gave up 9 bases and J gave up 1 base, with 15 bases separating them. Germline CDR1 and CDR2: MNHNY and SVGAGI (reference sequence).

The J gene is TRBJ2-2, the V gene TRBV28; TRBD1 is a possible D gene (6 bases). The CDR3 runs to 14 residues. Germline assignment: CDR1 MDHEN and CDR2 SYDVKM. With 6 bases removed from V and 1 base from J, the gap between germline ends came to 9 bases. The CDR3 DNA follows: TGTGCCAGCAGGCTACAGGGGAACACCGGGGAGCTGTTTTTT. Protein sequence: CASRLQGNTGELFF.

A note on this clone: Because the CDR3's place on the DNA is in doubt, the DNA is left out and the CDR3 is given as listed by TCRdb. The V gene is TRBV6-6, the J gene TRBJ2-7; TRBD1 is the table's D call, not checked against the DNA. The CDR3 sequence runs 14 residues, both termini included. The germline V gene encodes CDR1 MNHNY and CDR2 SVGAGI (reference sequence). This chain's CDR3 is CASSTSGQGYGQYF.